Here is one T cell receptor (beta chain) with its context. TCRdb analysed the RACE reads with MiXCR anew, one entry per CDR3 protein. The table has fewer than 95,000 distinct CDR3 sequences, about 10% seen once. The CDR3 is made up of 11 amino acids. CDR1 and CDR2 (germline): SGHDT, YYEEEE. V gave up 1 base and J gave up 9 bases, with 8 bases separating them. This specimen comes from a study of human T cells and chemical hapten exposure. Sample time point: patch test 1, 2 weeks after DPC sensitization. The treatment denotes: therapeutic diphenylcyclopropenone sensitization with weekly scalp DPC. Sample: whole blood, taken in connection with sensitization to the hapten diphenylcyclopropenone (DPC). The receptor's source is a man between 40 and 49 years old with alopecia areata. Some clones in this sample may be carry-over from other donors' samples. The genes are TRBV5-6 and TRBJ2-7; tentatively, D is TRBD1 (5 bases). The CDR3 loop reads CASSLTGRQYF. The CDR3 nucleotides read TGTGCCAGCAGCTTGACAGGCAGGCAGTACTTC.